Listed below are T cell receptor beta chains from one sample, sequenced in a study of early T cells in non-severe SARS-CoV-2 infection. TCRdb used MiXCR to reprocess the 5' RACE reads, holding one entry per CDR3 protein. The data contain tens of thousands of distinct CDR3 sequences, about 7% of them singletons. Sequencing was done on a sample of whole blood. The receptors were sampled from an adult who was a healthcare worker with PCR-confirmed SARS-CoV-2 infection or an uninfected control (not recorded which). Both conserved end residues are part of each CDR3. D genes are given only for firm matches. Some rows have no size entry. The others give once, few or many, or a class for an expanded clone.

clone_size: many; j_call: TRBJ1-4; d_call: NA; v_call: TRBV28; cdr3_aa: CASSQGLLNEKLFF; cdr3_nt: TGTGCCAGCAGCCAGGGACTGTTGAATGAAAAACTGTTTTTT
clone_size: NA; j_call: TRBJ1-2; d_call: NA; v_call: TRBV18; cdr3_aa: CASSPRTATIITYGYTF; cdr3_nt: TGTGCCAGCTCACCTAGGACAGCTACGATCATTACCTATGGCTACACCTTC
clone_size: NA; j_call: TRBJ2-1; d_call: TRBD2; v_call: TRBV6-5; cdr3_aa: CASRTSASSYNEQFF; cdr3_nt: TGTGCCAGCAGAACTAGCGCTAGCTCCTACAATGAGCAGTTCTTC
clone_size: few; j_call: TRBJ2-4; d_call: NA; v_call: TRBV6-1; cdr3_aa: CASSELGQRVLAKNIQYF; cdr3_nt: TGTGCCAGCAGTGAACTAGGCCAGCGGGTGCTAGCCAAAAACATTCAGTACTTC
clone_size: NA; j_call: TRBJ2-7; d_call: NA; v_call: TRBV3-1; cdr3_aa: CASSLGTVSSYEQYF; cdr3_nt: TGTGCCAGCAGCCTCGGGACGGTGAGCTCCTACGAGCAGTACTTC
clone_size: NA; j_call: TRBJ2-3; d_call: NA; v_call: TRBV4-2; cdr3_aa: CASSRAWQAHPSGADTQYF; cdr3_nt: TGTGCCAGCAGCAGAGCTTGGCAGGCCCACCCCTCCGGCGCAGATACGCAGTATTTT
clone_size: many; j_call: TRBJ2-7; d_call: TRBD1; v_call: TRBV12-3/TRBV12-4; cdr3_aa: CASSRSGTGFNEQYF; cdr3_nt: TGTGCCAGCAGTCGATCCGGGACAGGCTTCAACGAGCAGTACTTC
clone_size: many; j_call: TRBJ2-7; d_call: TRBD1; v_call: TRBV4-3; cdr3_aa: CASSQVGQGERYEQYF; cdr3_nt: TGCGCCAGCAGCCAAGTCGGACAGGGTGAACGTTACGAGCAGTACTTC
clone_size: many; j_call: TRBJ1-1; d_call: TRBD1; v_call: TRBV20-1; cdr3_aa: CSAVDRGAAEAFF; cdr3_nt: TGCAGTGCAGTGGACAGGGGCGCAGCTGAAGCTTTCTTT
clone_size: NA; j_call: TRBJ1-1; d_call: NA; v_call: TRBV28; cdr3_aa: CASSHTPIPEAFF; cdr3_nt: TGTGCCAGCAGTCACACACCTATTCCTGAAGCTTTCTTT
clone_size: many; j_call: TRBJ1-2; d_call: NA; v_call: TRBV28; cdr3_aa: CASSVRQRYGYTF; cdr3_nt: TGTGCCAGCAGTGTCCGACAGCGCTATGGCTACACCTTC
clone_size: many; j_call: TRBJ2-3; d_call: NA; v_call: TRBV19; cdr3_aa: CASSSAGGAPADTQYF; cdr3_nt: TGTGCCAGTAGTTCAGCTGGGGGTGCCCCCGCAGATACGCAGTATTTT
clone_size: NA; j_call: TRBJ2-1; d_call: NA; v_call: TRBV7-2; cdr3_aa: CASSLAGQAFSYNEQFF; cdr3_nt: TGTGCCAGCAGCTTAGCGGGGCAGGCTTTCTCCTACAATGAGCAGTTCTTC
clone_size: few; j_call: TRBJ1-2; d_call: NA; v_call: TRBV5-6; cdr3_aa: CASSLGDTNYGYTF; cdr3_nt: TGTGCCAGCAGCTTAGGGGACACCAACTATGGCTACACCTTC
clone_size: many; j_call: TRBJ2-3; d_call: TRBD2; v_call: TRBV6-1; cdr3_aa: CASSELAGVSTDTQYF; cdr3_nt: TGTGCCAGCAGTGAGCTAGCGGGGGTTTCCACAGATACGCAGTATTTT
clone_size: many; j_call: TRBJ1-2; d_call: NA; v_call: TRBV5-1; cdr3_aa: CASSFAGYYGYTF; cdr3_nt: TGCGCCAGCAGCTTTGCGGGTTACTATGGCTACACCTTC
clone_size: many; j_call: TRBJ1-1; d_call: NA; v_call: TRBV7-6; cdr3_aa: CASSSLLGGNTEAFF; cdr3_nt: TGTGCCAGCAGCTCTCTCCTCGGGGGGAACACTGAAGCTTTCTTT
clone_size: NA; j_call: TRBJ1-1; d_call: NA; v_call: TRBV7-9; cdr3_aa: CASSGGRSSDTEAFF; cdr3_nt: TGTGCCAGCAGCGGGGGGAGGAGTTCGGACACTGAAGCTTTCTTT
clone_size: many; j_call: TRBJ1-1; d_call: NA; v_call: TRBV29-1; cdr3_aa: CSGSSGETEAFF; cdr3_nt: TGCAGCGGATCTTCAGGGGAAACTGAAGCTTTCTTT
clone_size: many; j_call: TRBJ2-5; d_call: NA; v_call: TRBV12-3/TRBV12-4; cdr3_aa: CASSRGLGVFETQYF; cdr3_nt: TGTGCCAGCAGTAGGGGACTGGGCGTGTTCGAGACCCAGTACTTC
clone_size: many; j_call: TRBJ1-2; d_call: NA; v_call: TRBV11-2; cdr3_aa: CASSFQGSLNYGYTF; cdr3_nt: TGTGCCAGCAGCTTTCAGGGGTCCCTTAACTATGGCTACACCTTC
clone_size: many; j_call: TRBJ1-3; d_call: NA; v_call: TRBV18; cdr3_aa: CASSPGTAGNTIYF; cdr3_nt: TGTGCCAGCTCACCTGGGACGGCTGGAAACACCATATATTTT
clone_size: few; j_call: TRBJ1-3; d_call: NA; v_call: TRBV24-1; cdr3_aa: CATSGGAGNTIYF; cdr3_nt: TGTGCCACCAGTGGGGGAGCTGGAAACACCATATATTTT
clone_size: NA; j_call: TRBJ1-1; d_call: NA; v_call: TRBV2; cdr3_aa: CASSYDVEAFF; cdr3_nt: TGTGCCAGCAGTTATGACGTAGAAGCTTTCTTT
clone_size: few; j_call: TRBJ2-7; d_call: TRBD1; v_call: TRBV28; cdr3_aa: CASSIRSGGGYEQYF; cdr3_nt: TGTGCCAGCAGCATACGCTCAGGGGGTGGCTACGAGCAGTACTTC
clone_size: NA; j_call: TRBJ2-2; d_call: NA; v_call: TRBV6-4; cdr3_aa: CASSDAGELFF; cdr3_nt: TGTGCCAGCAGTGACGCCGGGGAGCTGTTTTTT
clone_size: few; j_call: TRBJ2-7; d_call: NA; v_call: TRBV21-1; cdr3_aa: CASSKEDKSYEQYF; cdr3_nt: TGTGCCAGCAGCAAAGAGGACAAATCCTACGAGCAGTACTTC
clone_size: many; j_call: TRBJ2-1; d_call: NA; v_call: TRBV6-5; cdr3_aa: CASSTPSEGNNEQFF; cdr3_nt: TGTGCCAGCAGTACCCCCTCGGAAGGTAACAATGAGCAGTTCTTC
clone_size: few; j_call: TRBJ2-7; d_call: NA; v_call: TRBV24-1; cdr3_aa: CATTTGYEQYF; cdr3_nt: TGTGCCACTACTACAGGGTACGAGCAGTACTTC
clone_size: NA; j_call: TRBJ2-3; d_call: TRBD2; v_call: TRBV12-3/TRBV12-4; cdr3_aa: CASSFRLAGALITDTQYF; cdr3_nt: TGTGCCAGCAGTTTTCGACTAGCGGGGGCCCTTATCACAGATACGCAGTATTTT
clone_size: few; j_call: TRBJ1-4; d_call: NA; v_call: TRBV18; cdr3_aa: CASSPSRSVEKLFF; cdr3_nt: TGTGCCAGCTCCCCATCCCGGAGTGTCGAAAAACTGTTTTTT
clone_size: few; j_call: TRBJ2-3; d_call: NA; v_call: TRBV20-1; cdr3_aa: CSASKPPTQYF; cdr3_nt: TGCAGTGCTAGCAAACCACCAACGCAGTATTTT
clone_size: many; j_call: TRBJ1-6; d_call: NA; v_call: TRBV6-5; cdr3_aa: CASRSGVSPLHF; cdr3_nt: TGTGCCAGCAGGTCCGGCGTATCACCCCTCCACTTT
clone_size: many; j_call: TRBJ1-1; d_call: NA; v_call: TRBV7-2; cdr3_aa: CASSTQRRGKSFF; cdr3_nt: TGTGCCAGCAGCACTCAGCGCAGGGGAAAGTCTTTCTTT
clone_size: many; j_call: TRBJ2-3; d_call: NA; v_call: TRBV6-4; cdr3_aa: CASSPGESGTDTQYF; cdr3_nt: TGTGCCAGCAGTCCAGGGGAGTCTGGGACAGATACGCAGTATTTT
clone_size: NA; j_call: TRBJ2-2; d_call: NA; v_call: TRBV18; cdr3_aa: CASSPRTVANTGELFF; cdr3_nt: TGTGCCAGCTCACCGAGGACGGTCGCGAACACCGGGGAGCTGTTTTTT
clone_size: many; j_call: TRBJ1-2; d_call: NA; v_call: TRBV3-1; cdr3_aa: CASSQDLRTNNYGYTF; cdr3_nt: TGTGCCAGCAGCCAAGATCTGAGGACGAATAACTATGGCTACACCTTC